This T cell receptor (beta chain) appears in the sequencing data of a study of blood T cell repertoires in COVID-19. Study summary: Specimens from acute and convalescent COVID-19 originated in the United States, Italy and Spain. Sources were T cells, B-cell-depleted T cells, or PBMCs; the material itself was cDNA or gDNA.

In the authors' workflow: Reference gene primer amplification in the assay estimated nucleated cell counts. Produced via immunoSEQ multiplex PCR; TCRdb's table is partial and in-frame only. V, J and clone size are those of that table, while D and trimming were read from the DNA. Of 90,000 to 150,000 clones listed, over 75% are singletons. This CDR3 contains 15 residues. CDR1 and CDR2 (germline): SGHTA, FQGNSA. Trimming stripped 5 bases from V and 0 bases from J, with 11 bases between. The chain is built from TRBV7-2 and TRBJ1-5; D remains ambiguous. Sequencing input: peripheral blood. This TCR came from a man aged 55 to 70 with acute or convalescent COVID-19. CDR3 region: CASSQDGYSNQPQHF. The DNA for the CDR3 is TGTGCCAGCAGCCAGGATGGGTATAGCAATCAGCCCCAGCATTTT.